Presented here are 12 T cell receptor beta chains from one specimen sequenced in a study of glioma-infiltrating T cells. TCR alpha and beta CDR3 regions were amplified from RNA using iRepertoire nested multiplex PCR. TCRdb ran MiXCR on the multiplex PCR reads and lists one entry per CDR3 protein. The table has approximately 110,000 distinct CDR3 sequences, 23% seen once; the top ten hold around 15%. The sample consisted of glioma tissue, nonneoplastic brain tissue, or PBMCs (not recorded which). The receptor source for this set is a human donor with low-grade glioma or glioblastoma, undergoing nonglioma brain surgery, or in good health (not recorded which).

On this clonotype itself: Just one base apart from a much larger clone, this may be a read error. The chain recombines TRBV20-1 with TRBJ2-7; 7 positions match TRBD2. CDR1 and CDR2 from the germline V gene are DFQATT and SNEGSKA (reference sequence). V shed 1 base, J shed 3 bases, and the junction held 15 bases outside the gene matches. CDR3 length: 17 residues. The CDR3: CSARVWGEGNRGYEQYF. The DNA for the CDR3 is TGCAGTGCTAGAGTCTGGGGGGAGGGTAATAGAGGCTACGAGCAGTACTTC.

This clonotype was seen at least ten times. This sequence joins TRBV14 and TRBJ2-1, with D possibly being TRBD2 (5 bases). The germline V gene has CDR1 SGHDN and CDR2 FVKESK. This CDR3 region has 14 residues. The V gene lost 0 bases and the J gene lost 10 bases, with 13 bases spanning the gap. The CDR3 coding sequence is TGTGCCAGCAGCCAAGAGTTTGTAGGCGGGGAGCAGTTCTTC. It codes for CASSQEFVGGEQFF.

The chain combines TRBV5-6 with TRBJ2-7, with D perhaps matching TRBD1 (7 bases). Germline V gene lookup returns CDR1 SGHDT and CDR2 YYEEEE. This CDR3 has 15 amino acids. Between the trimmed V and J ends, which lost 2 bases and 2 bases, there was a span of 14 bases. CDR3 residues: CASSLQGTYAYEQYF. Here the CDR3 DNA reads TGTGCCAGCAGCTTACAGGGGACTTATGCCTACGAGCAGTACTTC.

The sample holds many counts of this clonotype. The chain is built from TRBV7-2 and TRBJ2-3; D possibly corresponds to TRBD2 (6 bases). The CDR3 has 13 residues. Trimming stripped 8 bases from V and 2 bases from J, with 11 bases between. The germline gives CDR1 SGHTA, CDR2 FQGNSA. CDR3: CASWGGVTDTQYF. DNA for the CDR3: TGTGCCAGCTGGGGCGGGGTCACAGATACGCAGTATTTT. The entire variable domain, with the rest obtained from reference TRBV7-2 and TRBJ2-3, is as follows: GAGVSQSPSNKVTEKGKDVELRCDPISGHTALYWYRQSLGQGLEFLIYFQGNSAPDKSGLPSDRFSAERTGGSVSTLTIQRTQQEDSAVYLCASWGGVTDTQYFGPGTRLTVL.

The CDR3 loop reads CSDYSRKTYEQYF. The DNA of the CDR3 is TGCAGTGACTATAGCAGGAAGACTTACGAGCAGTACTTC. The chain uses TRBV20-1 and TRBJ2-7; D is uncertain. The CDR3 covers 13 residues. V shed 7 bases and J shed 4 bases, with 17 bases lying between them. Germline CDR1 DFQATT, CDR2 SNEGSKA (reference sequence).

This clonotype was seen at least ten times. The chain couples TRBV28 to TRBJ2-2; 9 bases fit TRBD1. V lost 7 bases to trimming and J lost 2 bases; unmatched junction nucleotides: 8. The CDR3 loop spans 16 amino acids. In germline, CDR1 is MDHEN, CDR2 SYDVKM. CDR3 nucleotides: TGTGCCAGCAAACCACAGGGGGCGGGTAACACCGGGGAGCTGTTTTTT. It encodes CASKPQGAGNTGELFF.

This clonotype was counted ten times or more. The chain has TRBV6-1 and TRBJ2-7, with TRBD1 identical over 7 bases. The CDR3 is made up of 13 amino acids. The V gene's germline CDR1 is MNHNS and CDR2 SASEGT. J was trimmed by 5 bases and V by 5 bases; bases with no gene match: 6. CDR3 amino acids: CASSPTGYHEQYF. In nucleotides, the CDR3 is TGTGCCAGCAGTCCGACAGGGTATCACGAGCAGTACTTC.

This clonotype was seen many times. The rearrangement links TRBV4-1 to TRBJ2-5; D is undetermined. Trimming took 3 bases from V and 5 from J, leaving 7 bases between them. The CDR3 spans 12 residues. Looked up from germline, CDR1 is MGHRA and CDR2 is YSYEKL. Written as DNA, the CDR3 is TGCGCCAGCAGCCAGTTTGGTGAGACCCAGTACTTC. The encoded protein is CASSQFGETQYF.

This clonotype was seen ten or more times. The V and J genes are TRBV10-3 and TRBJ2-7; tentative D call: TRBD2 (5 bases). Germline CDR1 ENHRY, CDR2 SYGVKD. The length of the CDR3 is 13 residues. Trimming removed 0 bases from V and 6 bases from J, with 9 bases in between. The CDR3 DNA reads as TGTGCCATCAGTGAGTCGAGAGGGTCCGAGCAGTACTTC. Its translation: CAISESRGSEQYF.

This clonotype was counted only a few times. V gene TRBV7-9 combines with J gene TRBJ2-6; TRBD1 matches at 11 bases. CDR1 is SEHNR and CDR2 is FQNEAQ in the germline V gene (reference sequence). Trimming cost V 4 bases and J 1 base; bases outside gene matches: 6. CDR3 size: 18 residues. CDR3 DNA: TGTGCCAGCAGCTCAGACAGGGACAGGGGGTCTGGGGCCAACGTCCTGACTTTC. Translating gives CASSSDRDRGSGANVLTF.

This clonotype has at least ten counts. The genes are TRBV27 and TRBJ2-1; 11 bases fit TRBD2. CDR1 MNHEY and CDR2 SMNVEV come from the germline V gene (reference sequence). The CDR3 has 18 residues. Trimming at V came to 0 bases and at J to 5 bases, leaving 9 bases not matched to a gene. CDR3 DNA sequence: TGTGCCAGCAGTTTATCGCCCACGACTAGCGGGAAGCACAATGAGCAGTTCTTC. It encodes CASSLSPTTSGKHNEQFF.

This clonotype was detected ten times or more. The J gene is TRBJ2-7, the V gene TRBV7-2; maybe TRBD2 (6 bases). The germline CDR1 and CDR2 sequences are SGHTA and FQGNSA. The CDR3 contains 15 residues. The V gene lost 5 bases and the J gene lost 2 bases, with 16 bases spanning the gap. CDR3 region: CASSPTRAGTYEQYF. CDR3 sequence (DNA): TGTGCCAGCAGCCCCACTCGGGCGGGAACCTACGAGCAGTACTTC.